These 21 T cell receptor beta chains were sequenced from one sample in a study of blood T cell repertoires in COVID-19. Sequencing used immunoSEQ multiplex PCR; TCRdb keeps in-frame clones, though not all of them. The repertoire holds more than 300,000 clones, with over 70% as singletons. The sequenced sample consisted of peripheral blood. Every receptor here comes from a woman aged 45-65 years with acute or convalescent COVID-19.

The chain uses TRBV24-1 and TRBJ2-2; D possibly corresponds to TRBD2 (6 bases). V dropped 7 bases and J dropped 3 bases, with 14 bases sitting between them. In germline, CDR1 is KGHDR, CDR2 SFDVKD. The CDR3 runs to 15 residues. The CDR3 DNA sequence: TGTGCCACCAGCGCCGGGCGGGACTACACCGGGGAGCTGTTTTTT. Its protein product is CATSAGRDYTGELFF.

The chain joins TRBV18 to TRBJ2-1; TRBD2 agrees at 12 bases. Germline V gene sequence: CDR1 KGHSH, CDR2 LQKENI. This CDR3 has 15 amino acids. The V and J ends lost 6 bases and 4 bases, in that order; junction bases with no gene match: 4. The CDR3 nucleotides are TGTGCCAGCTCTCTGACTAGCGGGAGTTACAATGAGCAGTTCTTC. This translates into CASSLTSGSYNEQFF.

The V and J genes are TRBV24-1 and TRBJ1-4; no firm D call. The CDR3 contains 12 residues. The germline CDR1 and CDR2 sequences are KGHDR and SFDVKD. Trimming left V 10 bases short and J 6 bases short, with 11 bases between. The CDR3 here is CATLGPDEKLFF. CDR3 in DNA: TGTGCCACGTTGGGCCCAGATGAAAAACTGTTTTTT.

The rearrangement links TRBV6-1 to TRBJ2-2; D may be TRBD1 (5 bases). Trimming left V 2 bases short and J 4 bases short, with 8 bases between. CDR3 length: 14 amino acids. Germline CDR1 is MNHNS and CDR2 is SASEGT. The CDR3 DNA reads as TGTGCCAGCAGTGAACAGGGCCGCACCGGGGAGCTGTTTTTT. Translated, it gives CASSEQGRTGELFF.

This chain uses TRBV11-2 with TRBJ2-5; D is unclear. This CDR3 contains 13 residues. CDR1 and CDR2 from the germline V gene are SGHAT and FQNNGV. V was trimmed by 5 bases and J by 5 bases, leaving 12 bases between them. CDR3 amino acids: CASSRRGEETQYF. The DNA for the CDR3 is TGTGCCAGCAGCCGTCGAGGAGAGGAGACCCAGTACTTC. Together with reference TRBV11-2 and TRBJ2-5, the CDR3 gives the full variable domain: EAGVAQSPRYKIIEKRQSVAFWCNPISGHATLYWYQQILGQGPKLLIQFQNNGVVDDSQLPKDRFSAERLKGVDSTLKIQPAKLEDSAVYLCASSRRGEETQYFGPGTRLLVL.

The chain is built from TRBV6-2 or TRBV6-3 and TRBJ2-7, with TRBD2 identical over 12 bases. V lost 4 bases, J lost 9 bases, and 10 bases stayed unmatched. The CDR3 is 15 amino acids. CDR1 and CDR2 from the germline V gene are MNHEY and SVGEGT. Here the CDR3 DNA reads TGTGCCAGCAGTTCCCTCGGACTAGCGGGATTGGGGCAGTACTTC. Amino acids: CASSSLGLAGLGQYF.

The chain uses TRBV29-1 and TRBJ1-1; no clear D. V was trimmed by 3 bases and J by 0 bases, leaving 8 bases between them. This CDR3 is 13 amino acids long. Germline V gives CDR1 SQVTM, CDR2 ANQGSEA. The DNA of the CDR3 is TGCAGCGTTGAGGCAGCGATGAACACTGAAGCTTTCTTT. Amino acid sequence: CSVEAAMNTEAFF.

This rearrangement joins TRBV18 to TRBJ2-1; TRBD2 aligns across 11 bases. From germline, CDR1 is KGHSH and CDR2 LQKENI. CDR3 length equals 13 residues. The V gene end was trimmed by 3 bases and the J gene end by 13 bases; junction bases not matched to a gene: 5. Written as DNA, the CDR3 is TGTGCCAGCTCACCGGGGGGACTAGCGGACCAGTTCTTC. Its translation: CASSPGGLADQFF.

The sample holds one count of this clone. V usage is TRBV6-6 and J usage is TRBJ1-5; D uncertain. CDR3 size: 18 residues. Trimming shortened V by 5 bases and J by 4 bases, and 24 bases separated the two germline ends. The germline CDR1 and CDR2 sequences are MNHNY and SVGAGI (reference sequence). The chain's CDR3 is CASSLLLDPRRTNQPQHF. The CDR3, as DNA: TGTGCCAGCAGTCTCCTGTTGGACCCTCGACGGACTAATCAGCCCCAGCATTTT.

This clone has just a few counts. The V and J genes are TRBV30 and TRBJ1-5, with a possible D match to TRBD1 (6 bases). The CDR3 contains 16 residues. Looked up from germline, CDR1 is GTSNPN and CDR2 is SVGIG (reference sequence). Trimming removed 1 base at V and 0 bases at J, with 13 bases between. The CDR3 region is CAWSGRTGFSNQPQHF. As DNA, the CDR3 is TGTGCCTGGAGTGGACGAACAGGGTTTAGCAATCAGCCCCAGCATTTT.

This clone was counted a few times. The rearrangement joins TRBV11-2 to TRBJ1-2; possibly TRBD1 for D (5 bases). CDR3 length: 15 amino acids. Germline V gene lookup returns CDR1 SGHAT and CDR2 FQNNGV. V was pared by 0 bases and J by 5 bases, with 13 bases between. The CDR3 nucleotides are TGTGCCAGCAGCTTAGATAATACCCAGGGATATGGCTACACCTTC. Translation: CASSLDNTQGYGYTF. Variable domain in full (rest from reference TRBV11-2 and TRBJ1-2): EAGVAQSPRYKIIEKRQSVAFWCNPISGHATLYWYQQILGQGPKLLIQFQNNGVVDDSQLPKDRFSAERLKGVDSTLKIQPAKLEDSAVYLCASSLDNTQGYGYTFGSGTRLTVV.

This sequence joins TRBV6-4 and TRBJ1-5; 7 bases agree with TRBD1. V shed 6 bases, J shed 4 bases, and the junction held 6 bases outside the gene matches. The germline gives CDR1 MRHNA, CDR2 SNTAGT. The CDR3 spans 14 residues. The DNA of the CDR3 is TGTGCCAGCAGCGAAATACAGGGGAATCAGCCCCAGCATTTT. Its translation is CASSEIQGNQPQHF.

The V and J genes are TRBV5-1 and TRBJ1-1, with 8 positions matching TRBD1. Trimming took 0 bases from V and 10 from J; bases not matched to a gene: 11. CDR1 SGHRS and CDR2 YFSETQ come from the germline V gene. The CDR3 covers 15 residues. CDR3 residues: CASSLEPGGIGGAFF. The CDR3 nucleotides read TGCGCCAGCAGCTTGGAACCAGGGGGCATTGGGGGAGCTTTCTTT.

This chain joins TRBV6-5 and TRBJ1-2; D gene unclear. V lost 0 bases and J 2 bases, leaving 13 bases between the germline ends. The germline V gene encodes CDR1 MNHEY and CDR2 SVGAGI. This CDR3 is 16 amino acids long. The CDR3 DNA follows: TGTGCCAGCAGTTACTCGATTGGCATCGGGAACTATGGCTACACCTTC. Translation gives CASSYSIGIGNYGYTF.

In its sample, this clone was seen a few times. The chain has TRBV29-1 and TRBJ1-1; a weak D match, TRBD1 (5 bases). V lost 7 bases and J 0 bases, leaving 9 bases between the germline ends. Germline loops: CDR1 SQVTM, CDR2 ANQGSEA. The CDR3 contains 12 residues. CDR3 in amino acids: CSATEMNTEAFF. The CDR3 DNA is TGCAGCGCGACAGAAATGAACACTGAAGCTTTCTTT.

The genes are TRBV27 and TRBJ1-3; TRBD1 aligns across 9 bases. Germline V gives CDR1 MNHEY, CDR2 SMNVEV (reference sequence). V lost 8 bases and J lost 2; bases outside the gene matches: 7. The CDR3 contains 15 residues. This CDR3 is CASRGQGRTGNTIYF. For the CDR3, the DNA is TGTGCCAGCCGTGGACAGGGGAGGACTGGAAACACCATATATTTT.

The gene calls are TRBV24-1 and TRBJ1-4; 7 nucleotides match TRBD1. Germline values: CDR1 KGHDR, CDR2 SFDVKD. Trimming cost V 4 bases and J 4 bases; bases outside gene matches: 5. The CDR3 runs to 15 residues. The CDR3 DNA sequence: TGTGCCACCAGTGACATGGGACAGATTAATGAAAAACTGTTTTTT. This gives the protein CATSDMGQINEKLFF.

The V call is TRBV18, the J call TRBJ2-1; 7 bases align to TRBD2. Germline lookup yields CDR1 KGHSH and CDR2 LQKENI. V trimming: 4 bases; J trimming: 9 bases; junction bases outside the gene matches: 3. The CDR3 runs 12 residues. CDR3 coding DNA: TGTGCCAGCTCACGAAGGGAGGGTGAGCAGTTCTTC. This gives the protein CASSRREGEQFF. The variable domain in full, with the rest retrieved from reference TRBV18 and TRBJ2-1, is NAGVMQNPRHLVRRRGQEARLRCSPMKGHSHVYWYRQLPEEGLKFMVYLQKENIIDESGMPKERFSAEFPKEGPSILRIQQVVRGDSAAYFCASSRREGEQFFGPGTRLTVL.

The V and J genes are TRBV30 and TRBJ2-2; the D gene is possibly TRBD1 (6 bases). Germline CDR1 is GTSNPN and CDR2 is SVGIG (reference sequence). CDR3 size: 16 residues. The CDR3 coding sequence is TGTGCAATCCCACAGGGACCCCTTCATTCCACCGGGGAGCTGTTTTTT. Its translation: CAIPQGPLHSTGELFF.

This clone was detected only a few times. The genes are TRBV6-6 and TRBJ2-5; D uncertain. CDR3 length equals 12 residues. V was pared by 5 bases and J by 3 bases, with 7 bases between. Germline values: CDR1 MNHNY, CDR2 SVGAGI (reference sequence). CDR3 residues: CASSLLEETQYF. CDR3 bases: TGTGCCAGCAGTCTCCTCGAAGAGACCCAGTACTTC.

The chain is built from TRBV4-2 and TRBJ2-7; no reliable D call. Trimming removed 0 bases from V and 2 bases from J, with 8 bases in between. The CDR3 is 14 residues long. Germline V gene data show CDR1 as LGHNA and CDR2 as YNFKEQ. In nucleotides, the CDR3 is TGTGCCAGCAGCCAAGAGGGCTCTACCTACGAGCAGTACTTC. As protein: CASSQEGSTYEQYF.